The sequence of this T cell receptor (beta chain) was determined in a study of cytomegalovirus exposure and HLA in healthy donors. The study's findings and limits: Most CMV-associated TCR beta chains were later found to appear HLA-restricted. V- and J-gene trimming in TCR beta was tied to a missense DCLRE1C variant by an analysis performed later.

Concerning this clone: The target antigen is unknown.

Healthy individuals who donated bone marrow served as the donors. Whereas donors were nominally healthy upon sampling, unrecorded immune exposures were probable. PCR amplification relied on 60 Vbeta primers (plus 13 Jbeta primers). Method: immunoSEQ multiplex PCR; TCRdb's copy keeps in-frame clones and lacks some. In total, the table holds some 84,000 clones. This CDR3 region has 18 residues. The V gene's germline CDR1 is KGHSH and CDR2 LQKENI. V gave up 3 bases and J gave up 6 bases; unmatched junction bases: 16. The clonotype comes from a man in his fifties or sixties in good health and CMV-seronegative. This rearrangement joins TRBV18 to TRBJ2-3; 9 nucleotides agree with TRBD1. The sequenced sample consisted of PBMCs. The CDR3, as DNA: TGTGCCAGCTCACCCCAAGGGATGAGGACAGGGGCAGGGGATACGCAGTATTTT. Encoded protein: CASSPQGMRTGAGDTQYF.